Listed here are 7 T cell receptor beta chains from one sample, sequenced in a study of OX40 agonist ivuxolimab in advanced cancers. The library was generated by the immunoSEQ multiplex PCR assay. In TCRdb, the immuneACCESS table is reduced to in-frame sequences with V and J assigned. These tables do not hold every clone; where another copy was compared, an unresolved V gene accounts for under half, and the others remain unexplained. This sample comprises tens of thousands of clones, roughly 85% of them detected only once. The ten largest account for roughly 0.71% of the sample. This sample comprised CD4+ or CD8+ T cells sorted from blood, obtained in a trial of the OX40 agonist ivuxolimab. The receptors come from an adult with an advanced solid tumor such as melanoma, head and neck, liver or kidney cancer.

The rearrangement links TRBV6-4 to TRBJ2-4, with D possibly TRBD2 on 6 matching bases. The germline V gene has CDR1 MRHNA and CDR2 SNTAGT. This CDR3 region has 16 residues. V was pared by 8 bases and J by 1 base, with 18 bases between. The CDR3 protein is CASDARRGNAKNIQYF. The CDR3 DNA reads TGTGCCAGCGACGCCCGGCGGGGCAATGCCAAAAACATTCAGTACTTC.

The chain carries TRBV11-1 and TRBJ2-1; 9 positions match TRBD1. The V and J ends lost 5 bases and 7 bases, in that order; junction bases with no gene match: 9. The CDR3 has 15 residues. Germline assignment: CDR1 SGHAT and CDR2 FQDESV (reference sequence). The CDR3, as DNA: TGTGCCAGCAGCGGGGCGACAGGGGGGAGTAATGAGCAGTTCTTC. It codes for CASSGATGGSNEQFF.

V is TRBV27 and J is TRBJ1-1; the D gene is possibly TRBD1 (5 bases). Trimming cost V 5 bases and J 1 base, with 11 bases left between them. Looked up from germline, CDR1 is MNHEY and CDR2 is SMNVEV (reference sequence). The CDR3 loop spans 14 amino acids. The CDR3 protein is CASSPGTENTEAFF. The CDR3 DNA is TGTGCCAGCAGTCCAGGGACGGAGAACACTGAAGCTTTCTTT.

The chain combines TRBV7-3 with TRBJ1-1; D is unresolved. Germline V gene sequence: CDR1 SGHTA, CDR2 FQGTGA. This CDR3 has 15 residues. Trimming removed 0 bases at V and 1 base at J, with 9 bases between. CDR3 in DNA: TGTGCCAGCAGCTTAACCAGCTTTCCGAACACTGAAGCTTTCTTT. Its protein is CASSLTSFPNTEAFF.

This clone was found many times. The rearrangement links TRBV7-6 to TRBJ1-2; no clear D. This CDR3 region has 14 residues. The ends were cut back, 1 base at V and 2 bases at J, with 8 bases in the middle. Germline lookup yields CDR1 SGHVS and CDR2 FNYEAQ. In DNA, the CDR3 is TGTGCCAGCAGCTTAGATGCGGGCAACTATGGCTACACCTTC. It translates to CASSLDAGNYGYTF.

V gene TRBV29-1 combines with J gene TRBJ1-6; D is possibly TRBD1 (5 bases). Between the trimmed V and J ends, which lost 7 bases and 6 bases, there was a span of 13 bases. Germline loops: CDR1 SQVTM, CDR2 ANQGSEA. CDR3 size: 13 residues. This CDR3 is CSAREQGNSPLHF. The CDR3 nucleotides are TGCAGCGCCCGGGAGCAGGGTAATTCACCCCTCCACTTT. Full variable domain (outside the CDR3, taken from reference TRBV29-1 and TRBJ1-6): SAVISQKPSRDICQRGTSLTIQCQVDSQVTMMFWYRQQPGQSLTLIATANQGSEATYESGFVIDKFPISRPNLTFSTLTVSNMSPEDSSIYLCSAREQGNSPLHFGNGTRLTVT.

The gene calls are TRBV21-1 and TRBJ2-7; the table's D call of TRBD2 was not tested on the DNA. TRBV21-1 is a listed pseudogene. The CDR3 extends over 15 amino acids. The CDR3 is CASSPHLRTPYEQYF. DNA for the CDR3: TGTGCCAGCAGCCCCCACCTTCGAACTCCCTACGAGCAGTACTTC.